Listed here are 13 T cell receptor beta chains from one sample, sequenced in a study of T cell responses to AZD1222 COVID-19 vaccine. The assay was immunoSEQ multiplex PCR, and TCRdb's table has in-frame clones only and misses some. The repertoire holds about 56,000 clones, with approximately 85% as singletons. The specimen comprised peripheral blood, sampled on day 0 of AZD1222 vaccination. These receptor sequences come from an adult in good health.

The chain carries TRBV5-4 and TRBJ2-7, with a weak D call TRBD1 (5 bases). The CDR3 covers 15 residues. Trimming cost V 3 bases and J 6 bases, with 19 bases left between them. Germline CDR1 is SGHNT and CDR2 is YYREEE (reference sequence). DNA for the CDR3: TGTGCCAGCAGCTCGCCGGGTAGGGGAAGGAGCGAGCAGTACTTC. Its protein product is CASSSPGRGRSEQYF. Based on the CDR3 plus reference TRBV5-4 and TRBJ2-7, the full variable domain is ETGVTQSPTHLIKTRGQQVTLRCSSQSGHNTVSWYQQALGQGPQFIFQYYREEENGRGNFPPRFSGLQFPNYSSELNVNALELDDSALYLCASSSPGRGRSEQYFGPGTRLTVT.

DNA of the CDR3: TGTGCCAGCAGTCATACCGGTGGCTACACCTTC. It encodes CASSHTGGYTF. V gene TRBV28 combines with J gene TRBJ1-2; the D is unclear. This CDR3 spans 11 amino acids. V lost 5 bases and J 7 bases, leaving 8 bases between the germline ends. In germline, CDR1 is MDHEN, CDR2 SYDVKM.

V is TRBV30 and J is TRBJ2-7; 9 positions agree with TRBD1. Per the germline V gene, CDR1 is GTSNPN and CDR2 is SVGIG (reference sequence). Unmatched junction bases numbered 9, after V lost 3 bases and J lost 6 bases. This CDR3 comprises 14 residues. DNA of the CDR3: TGTGCCTGGAGCCCCGGGACAGGGTTTAGCGAGCAGTACTTC. As protein: CAWSPGTGFSEQYF.

This chain uses TRBV24-1 with TRBJ2-3, with 7 positions matching TRBD2. V dropped 4 bases and J dropped 4; count of bases not matched to a gene: 10. The CDR3 extends over 16 amino acids. Germline V gene sequence: CDR1 KGHDR, CDR2 SFDVKD. CDR3 loop: CATSEVGRGAPDTQYF. CDR3 nucleotide sequence: TGTGCCACCAGTGAGGTGGGGAGGGGAGCCCCAGATACGCAGTATTTT.

The chain combines TRBV19 with TRBJ1-3; D possibly corresponds to TRBD1 (6 bases). Trimming left V 4 bases short and J 0 bases short, with 10 bases between. CDR3 length: 15 amino acids. The V gene's germline CDR1 is LNHDA and CDR2 SQIVND (reference sequence). DNA for the CDR3: TGTGCCAGTAGTAGGGGGCCGGGCTCTGGAAACACCATATATTTT. It codes for CASSRGPGSGNTIYF.

Only one count was recorded for this clone. The chain couples TRBV19 to TRBJ1-1; D is possibly TRBD1 (5 bases). Per the germline V gene, CDR1 is LNHDA and CDR2 is SQIVND (reference sequence). The V end lost 1 base, the J end lost 3 bases, and 12 bases lay between the germline ends. The CDR3 covers 15 residues. The CDR3 protein is CASSIGGGAHTEAFF. CDR3 coding DNA: TGTGCCAGTAGTATAGGCGGAGGGGCGCACACTGAAGCTTTCTTT.

The chain uses TRBV9 and TRBJ1-2; no clear D. Germline V CDR1 and CDR2: SGDLS, YYNGEE. The CDR3 length is 11 residues. V lost 1 base to trimming and J lost 2 bases, with 0 bases between them. This CDR3 is CASSVNYGYTF. CDR3 nucleotides: TGTGCCAGCAGCGTAAACTATGGCTACACCTTC.

This chain uses TRBV4-2 with TRBJ1-6, with D unclear. Trimming shortened V by 0 bases and J by 10 bases, and 16 bases separated the two germline ends. The CDR3 spans 16 residues. CDR1 and CDR2 (germline): LGHNA, YNFKEQ. The CDR3 sequence: CASSQDIGHGTSPLHF. CDR3 in DNA: TGTGCCAGCAGCCAAGATATCGGGCACGGAACCTCACCCCTCCACTTT.

This clone showed up just a few times. The chain links TRBV6-2 or TRBV6-3 to TRBJ1-2, with D hard to call. The CDR3 contains 15 residues. V shed 2 bases and J shed 3 bases, with 13 bases lying between them. Germline V lookup: CDR1 MNHEY, CDR2 SVGEGT. The CDR3 is CASSYPRGEYYGYTF. For the CDR3, the DNA is TGTGCCAGCAGTTACCCGCGCGGAGAATACTATGGCTACACCTTC.

This chain uses TRBV4-1 with TRBJ1-5, with D tentatively TRBD1 (5 bases). The CDR3 sequence is 13 residues long. The germline V gene encodes CDR1 MGHRA and CDR2 YSYEKL. The ends were cut back, 4 bases at V and 4 bases at J, with 8 bases in the middle. The CDR3 bases are TGCGCCAGCAGCCCGGGGCTTAATCAGCCCCAGCATTTT. Protein: CASSPGLNQPQHF.

J is TRBJ2-1 and V is TRBV23-1; D is unresolved. TRBV23-1 is treated as an ORF (open reading frame) with a function not yet certain. V lost 2 bases and J lost 4, with 6 bases in between. The CDR3 has 13 amino acids. The DNA for the CDR3 is TGCGCCAGCAGTCAAATTAGATACAATGAGCAGTTCTTC. It translates to CASSQIRYNEQFF.

The chain recombines TRBV29-1 with TRBJ1-2; tentative D call: TRBD1 (6 bases). Per germline, CDR1 SQVTM and CDR2 ANQGSEA. The germline V and J ends were trimmed by 2 bases and 1 base, with 8 bases remaining between them. The CDR3 extends over 13 amino acids. The CDR3 is CSVEPGDNYGYTF. The CDR3 coding sequence is TGCAGCGTTGAACCAGGGGATAACTATGGCTACACCTTC. Looking up the rest from reference TRBV29-1 and TRBJ1-2 gives the full variable domain: SAVISQKPSRDICQRGTSLTIQCQVDSQVTMMFWYRQQPGQSLTLIATANQGSEATYESGFVIDKFPISRPNLTFSTLTVSNMSPEDSSIYLCSVEPGDNYGYTFGSGTRLTVV.

This chain links TRBV7-2 with TRBJ1-2; a possible D gene is TRBD1 (5 bases). The CDR3 totals 13 residues. Germline-derived CDR1 and CDR2 are SGHTA and FQGNSA. V was pared by 5 bases and J by 4 bases, with 11 bases between. The DNA of the CDR3 is TGTGCCAGCAGCGGGGGGGTCAGCTATGGCTACACCTTC. Protein sequence: CASSGGVSYGYTF.